In its sample, the clone carrying this T cell receptor beta chain was seen a few times. The antigen is unknown. This specimen belongs to a study of identical twins. Overall study results and limits: A lower insertion count was a feature of abundant cord blood beta clonotypes, with no such feature in memory repertoires.

Healthy Caucasian donors formed the entire cohort. The germline V and J ends were trimmed by 7 bases and 2 bases, with 15 bases remaining between them. This CDR3 is built from 14 residues. CDR1 and CDR2 from the germline V gene are WSHSY and SAAADI. Each CDR3 protein is one row after TCRdb ran MiXCR on the 5' RACE reads. The sample includes about 190,000 distinct CDR3 sequences, about a sixth of them seen just once. These same records also appear under a second study, on T cells expressing NK-cell markers. That paper notes: For a handful of donors, these clonotypes were likewise the leading ones in the CD3+CD56-NKG2C+ fraction. HCMV specificity of the expanded NKG2C+ T cell clones stayed unclear.

The sequence came from a woman aged 18-29 years in good health. Sequencing input: CD8+ T cells sorted from blood. The rearrangement uses TRBV10-2 and TRBJ2-7; tentatively, D is TRBD2 (6 bases). DNA of the CDR3: TGCGCCAGCACCCCCGGGACTCAAACCTACGAGCAGTACTTC. It translates to CASTPGTQTYEQYF.